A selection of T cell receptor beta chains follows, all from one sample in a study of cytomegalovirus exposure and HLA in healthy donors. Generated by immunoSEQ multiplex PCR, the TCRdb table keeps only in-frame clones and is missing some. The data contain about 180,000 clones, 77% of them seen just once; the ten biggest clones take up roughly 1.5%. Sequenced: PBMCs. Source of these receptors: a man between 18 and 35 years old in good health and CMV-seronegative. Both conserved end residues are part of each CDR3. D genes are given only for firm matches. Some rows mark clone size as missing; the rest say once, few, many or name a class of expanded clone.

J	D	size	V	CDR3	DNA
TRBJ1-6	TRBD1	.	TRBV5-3	CARSCDRVKTYNSPLHF	TGTGCCAGAAGCTGTGACAGGGTTAAAACCTATAATTCACCCCTCCACTTT
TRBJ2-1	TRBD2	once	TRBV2	CASSEAVAGGYNEQFF	TGTGCCAGCAGTGAAGCCGTAGCGGGGGGATACAATGAGCAGTTCTTC
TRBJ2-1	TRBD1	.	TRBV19	CASSEDRGATNEQFF	TGTGCCAGTAGTGAGGACAGGGGCGCAACCAATGAGCAGTTCTTC
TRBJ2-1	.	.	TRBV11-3	CASSWGGTPNEQFF	TGTGCCAGCTCATGGGGCGGGACCCCTAATGAGCAGTTCTTC
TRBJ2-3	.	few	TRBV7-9	CAEGRDSDTQYF	TGTGCCGAAGGCCGGGACTCAGATACGCAGTATTTT
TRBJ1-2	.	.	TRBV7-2	CASSLSTNQFYYGYTF	TGTGCCAGCAGCTTATCGACAAACCAATTTTACTATGGCTACACCTTC
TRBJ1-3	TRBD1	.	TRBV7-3	CASSPQLGQGGNTIYF	TGTGCCAGCAGCCCCCAGTTAGGACAGGGGGGAAACACCATATATTTT
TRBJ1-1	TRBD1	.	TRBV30	CAWTLWDRASEAFF	TGTGCCTGGACACTCTGGGACAGGGCATCTGAAGCTTTCTTT
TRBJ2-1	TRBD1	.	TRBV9	CASSPSQRDRGRRNEQFF	TGTGCCAGCAGCCCATCCCAAAGGGACAGGGGGCGACGAAATGAGCAGTTCTTC
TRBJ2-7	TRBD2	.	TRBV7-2	CASSLARGGEQYF	TGTGCCAGCAGCTTAGCCCGGGGGGGGGAGCAGTACTTC
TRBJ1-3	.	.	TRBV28	CASTPGGTAGNTIYF	TGTGCCAGCACCCCTGGGGGGACTGCTGGAAACACCATATATTTT
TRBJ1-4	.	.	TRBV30	CAWSDGPGGGEKLFF	TGTGCCTGGAGTGATGGACCGGGGGGCGGGGAAAAACTGTTTTTT
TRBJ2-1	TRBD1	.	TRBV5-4	CASRQQGAHYNEQFF	TGTGCCAGCAGACAGCAGGGGGCCCACTACAATGAGCAGTTCTTC
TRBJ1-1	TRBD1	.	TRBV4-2	CASSPGQGPNTEAFF	TGTGCCAGCAGCCCCGGACAGGGTCCGAACACTGAAGCTTTCTTT
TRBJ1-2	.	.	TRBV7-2	CASSPTGPNYGYTF	TGTGCCAGCAGCCCGACAGGACCTAACTATGGCTACACCTTC
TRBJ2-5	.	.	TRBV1	CTSSQDLRDLQETQYF	TGCACCAGCAGCCAAGATCTGCGGGACCTCCAAGAGACCCAGTACTTC
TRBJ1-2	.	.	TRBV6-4	CASSPRPGLRVGENYGYTF	TGTGCCAGCAGTCCCCGACCGGGACTCAGGGTGGGCGAAAACTATGGCTACACCTTC
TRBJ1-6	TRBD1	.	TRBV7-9	CSSSITGTGLRSPLHF	TGTTCCAGCAGCATCACCGGGACAGGTTTGAGATCACCCCTCCACTTT
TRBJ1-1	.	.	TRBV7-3	CASSLGVGTEAFF	TGTGCCAGCAGCTTGGGAGTGGGCACTGAAGCTTTCTTT
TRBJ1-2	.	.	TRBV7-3	CASSPRGGRGYTF	TGTGCCAGCAGCCCCCGGGGAGGTAGGGGCTACACCTTC
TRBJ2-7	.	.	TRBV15	CAAGRHGAYEQYF	TGTGCCGCCGGCCGGCACGGAGCCTACGAGCAGTACTTC
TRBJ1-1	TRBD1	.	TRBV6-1	CASSGRDRGGGAFF	TGTGCCAGCAGTGGCCGGGACAGGGGAGGTGGAGCTTTCTTT
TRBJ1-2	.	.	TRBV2	CASTTKGQVNYGYTF	TGTGCCAGCACCACAAAGGGGCAGGTCAACTATGGCTACACCTTC
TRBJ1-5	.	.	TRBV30	CAWSGGNSNQPQHF	TGTGCCTGGAGCGGCGGGAATAGCAATCAGCCCCAGCATTTT
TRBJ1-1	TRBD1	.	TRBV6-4	CASSVKQGTEAFF	TGTGCCAGCAGTGTTAAACAGGGGACTGAAGCTTTCTTT
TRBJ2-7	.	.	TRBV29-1	CSVSRGSYEQYF	TGCAGCGTGTCCAGGGGTTCCTACGAGCAGTACTTC
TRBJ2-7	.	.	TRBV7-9	CASSFISSEQYF	TGTGCCAGCAGCTTTATTAGCTCCGAGCAGTACTTC
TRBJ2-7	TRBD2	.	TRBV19	CASSSVAGVTYEQYF	TGTGCCAGTAGTAGTGTAGCGGGGGTAACCTACGAGCAGTACTTC
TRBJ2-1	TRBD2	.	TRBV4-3	CASSHGGRTYNEQFF	TGCGCCAGCAGCCACGGCGGGAGAACCTACAATGAGCAGTTCTTC
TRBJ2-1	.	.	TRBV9	CASSVDGSYNEQFF	TGTGCCAGCAGCGTAGACGGGTCCTACAATGAGCAGTTCTTC
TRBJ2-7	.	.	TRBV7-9	CASSLGSQAQDLYF	TGTGCCAGCAGCTTAGGGTCGCAGGCCCAGGATCTCTACTTC
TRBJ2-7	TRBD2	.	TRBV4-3	CASSQLRASGSYEQYF	TGCGCCAGCAGCCAACTTAGGGCTAGCGGCTCCTACGAGCAGTACTTC
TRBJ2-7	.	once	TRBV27	CASSPQGESYEQYF	TGTGCCAGCAGTCCACAGGGAGAGTCCTACGAGCAGTACTTC
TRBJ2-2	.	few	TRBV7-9	CASSFVANTGELFF	TGTGCCAGCAGCTTTGTCGCGAACACCGGGGAGCTGTTTTTT
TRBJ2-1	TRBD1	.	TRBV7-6	CASSLGTGLYNEQFF	TGTGCCAGCAGCCTCGGGACAGGGCTATACAATGAGCAGTTCTTC
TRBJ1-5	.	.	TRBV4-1	CASSPTGLSNQPQHF	TGCGCCAGCAGCCCCACAGGGTTGTCCAATCAGCCCCAGCATTTT
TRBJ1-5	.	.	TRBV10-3	CAIRQENQPQHF	TGTGCCATCAGGCAGGAAAATCAGCCCCAGCATTTT
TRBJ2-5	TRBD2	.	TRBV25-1	CASSALGGYQETQYF	TGTGCCAGCAGTGCCTTGGGAGGGTACCAAGAGACCCAGTACTTC
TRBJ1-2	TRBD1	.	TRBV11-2	CASSFSAGDRGPYGYTF	TGTGCCAGCAGCTTCTCGGCCGGGGACAGGGGCCCCTATGGCTACACCTTC
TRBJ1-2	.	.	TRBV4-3	CASSQDLRGDNGYTF	TGCGCCAGCAGCCAAGACCTCAGGGGCGACAACGGCTACACCTTC
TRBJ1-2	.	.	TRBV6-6	CASSYGGADYGYTF	TGTGCCAGCAGTTACGGGGGCGCCGACTATGGCTACACCTTC
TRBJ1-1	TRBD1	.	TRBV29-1	CSVWDRGNTEAFF	TGCAGCGTTTGGGACAGGGGGAACACTGAAGCTTTCTTT
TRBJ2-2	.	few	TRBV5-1	CASSLSQGSHPGELFF	TGCGCCAGCAGCTTGAGTCAGGGGTCCCATCCCGGGGAGCTGTTTTTT
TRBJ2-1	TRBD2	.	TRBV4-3	CASSHRLAGEITNEQFF	TGCGCCAGCAGCCACCGCTTAGCGGGGGAAATAACCAATGAGCAGTTCTTC
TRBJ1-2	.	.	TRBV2	CASSEKAGSYGYTF	TGTGCCAGCAGTGAAAAAGCAGGATCCTATGGCTACACCTTC
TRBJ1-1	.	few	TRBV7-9	CASSRSMEGGYAFF	TGTGCCAGCAGCCGGTCCATGGAGGGCGGGTACGCTTTCTTT
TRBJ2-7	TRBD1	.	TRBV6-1	CASSLGQGGYEQYF	TGTGCCAGCAGTCTTGGACAGGGGGGCTACGAGCAGTACTTC
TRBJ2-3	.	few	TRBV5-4	CASSDSSRSRDTQYF	TGTGCCAGCAGCGACAGTAGCAGGTCCAGAGATACGCAGTATTTT
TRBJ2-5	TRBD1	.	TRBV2	CASSESWTGETQYF	TGTGCCAGCAGTGAGTCATGGACAGGGGAGACCCAGTACTTC
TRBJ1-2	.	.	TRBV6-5	CASSYDFSSGYTF	TGTGCCAGCAGTTACGACTTTTCGAGTGGCTACACCTTC
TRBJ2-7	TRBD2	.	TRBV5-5	CASSFMTSGSAEQYF	TGTGCCAGCAGCTTTATGACTAGCGGGAGCGCCGAGCAGTACTTC
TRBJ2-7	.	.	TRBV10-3	CAISAPRQGGVQYF	TGTGCCATCAGTGCCCCTCGACAGGGAGGAGTGCAGTACTTC
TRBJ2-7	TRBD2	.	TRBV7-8	CASSLDGLAGGREQYF	TGTGCCAGCAGCTTAGACGGACTAGCGGGAGGTAGGGAGCAGTACTTC
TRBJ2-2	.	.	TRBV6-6	CASSYSTWRSGELFF	TGTGCCAGCAGTTACTCGACCTGGAGGTCCGGGGAGCTGTTTTTT
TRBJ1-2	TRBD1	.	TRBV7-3	CASSSSPDRTTGSGYTF	TGTGCCAGCAGCTCATCCCCGGACCGAACGACAGGGAGTGGCTACACCTTC
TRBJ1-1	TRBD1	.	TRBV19	CASSMEGQGFNTEAFF	TGTGCCAGTAGTATGGAGGGACAGGGGTTTAACACTGAAGCTTTCTTT
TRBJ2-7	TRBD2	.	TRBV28	CASSLRTSGLYF	TGTGCCAGCAGCCTCCGAACTAGCGGGCTGTACTTC
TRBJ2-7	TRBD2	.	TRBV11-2	CASRSSGRAHEQYF	TGTGCCAGCAGATCTAGCGGGAGGGCCCACGAGCAGTACTTC
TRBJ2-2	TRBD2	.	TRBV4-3	CASSQGTSGGTGELFF	TGCGCCAGCAGCCAAGGCACTAGCGGCGGCACCGGGGAGCTGTTTTTT
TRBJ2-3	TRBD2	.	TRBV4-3	CASSQGTSGQSWRDTQYF	TGCGCCAGCAGCCAAGGGACTAGCGGACAAAGTTGGAGAGATACGCAGTATTTT